Listed below are T cell receptor beta chains from one sample, sequenced in a study of CD8 T cells in Susac syndrome. Each CDR3 protein gets one entry after TCRdb re-called the immunoSEQ multiplex PCR reads with MiXCR. Here the sample spans some 160,000 distinct CDR3 sequences, approximately 94% being singletons. The sample consisted of CD4+ T cells from PBMCs. All receptors derive from a human donor with Susac syndrome. The CDR3 runs from the conserved cysteine through the conserved F or W. Each record gives: clone size, V gene, D gene, J gene, CDR3 length, CDR3 DNA, CDR3 protein. The D gene is left open where the match is weak. The size field is filled for only some rows; it gives once, few, many or a size class.

.,TRBV9,.,TRBJ1-1,15,TGTGCCAGCAGCGTAGCTGGAGATGTGAACACTGAAGCTTTCTTT,CASSVAGDVNTEAFF
.,TRBV4-1,.,TRBJ2-2,16,TGCGCCAGCAGCCGTGCCCGGACGGCGAACACCGGGGAGCTGTTTTTT,CASSRARTANTGELFF
.,TRBV7-9,.,TRBJ2-1,11,TGTGCCAGCCCGAAAAACAATGAGCAGTTCTTC,CASPKNNEQFF
.,TRBV5-1,TRBD2,TRBJ2-3,19,TGCGCCAGCAGCTCCATAAGGGGGACTAGCGAGATTAGCACAGATACGCAGTATTTT,CASSSIRGTSEISTDTQYF
.,TRBV28,.,TRBJ2-1,16,TGTGCCAGCAGTAGGCTGGGCCCAAGCTCCTACAATGAGCAGTTCTTC,CASSRLGPSSYNEQFF
.,TRBV12-3/TRBV12-4,.,TRBJ1-1,14,TGTGCCAGCAGCGATACACAGGGCCCCACTGAAGCTTTCTTT,CASSDTQGPTEAFF
once,TRBV7-7,.,TRBJ2-5,14,TGTGCCAGCAGCTTAGGCACTGCCAAAGAGACCCAGTACTTC,CASSLGTAKETQYF
.,TRBV7-3,.,TRBJ2-5,13,TGTGCCAGCAGCTTAACGAAGGGAGAGACCCAGTACTTC,CASSLTKGETQYF
.,TRBV20-1,.,TRBJ1-4,12,TGCAGTGCCTTACAGGGCGGTGAAAAACTGTTTTTT,CSALQGGEKLFF
.,TRBV6-2/TRBV6-3,TRBD2,TRBJ2-7,16,TGTGCCAGCAGTTCCTCTCAACTAGCGGGGCGCTCTGAGCAGTACTTC,CASSSSQLAGRSEQYF
.,TRBV7-2,.,TRBJ1-6,15,TGTGCCAGCAGCTCCCGGGACGGACCCAATTCACCCCTCCACTTT,CASSSRDGPNSPLHF
.,TRBV28,.,TRBJ1-1,10,TGTGCCAGCGGGAACACTGAAGCTTTCTTT,CASGNTEAFF
.,TRBV4-1,.,TRBJ2-5,16,TGCGCCAGCAGCCAAGGATTTGGCGGGGCCCAAGAGACCCAGTACTTC,CASSQGFGGAQETQYF
.,TRBV12-3/TRBV12-4,.,TRBJ2-7,14,TGTGCCAGCAGCCTTCGGATCGTTGGCGTCGAGCAGTACTTC,CASSLRIVGVEQYF
.,TRBV11-2,.,TRBJ2-6,19,TGTGCCAGCAGCGGCCACCGGGACACCGAAGCTTTTGGGGCCAACGTCCTGACTTTC,CASSGHRDTEAFGANVLTF
.,TRBV4-1,.,TRBJ1-4,13,TGCGCCAGCAGCCATGCGGGTCCGGAAAAACTGTTTTTT,CASSHAGPEKLFF
.,TRBV5-1,TRBD1,TRBJ1-2,14,TGCGCCAGCAGCAAGGACAGGGTGCCCTATGGCTACACCTTC,CASSKDRVPYGYTF
.,TRBV12-3/TRBV12-4,.,TRBJ1-5,18,TGTGCCAGCAGTTTAGTACAGGGAAGTCGCTATAGCAATCAGCCCCAGCATTTT,CASSLVQGSRYSNQPQHF
.,TRBV20-1,TRBD2,TRBJ2-1,15,TGCAGTGCTAGTTTCGCGGGAGTAAGAGGCAATGAGCAGTTCTTC,CSASFAGVRGNEQFF
once,TRBV27,.,TRBJ1-1,16,TGTGCCAGCAGTCCCTACCCCATGGACAGAAACACTGAAGCTTTCTTT,CASSPYPMDRNTEAFF
.,TRBV20-1,.,TRBJ1-5,14,TGCAGTGCTAGAGGCAGGAGGGGCAATCAGCCCCAGCATTTT,CSARGRRGNQPQHF
.,TRBV20-1,TRBD2,TRBJ2-3,16,TGCAGTGCTAGAAGCCAGGCGGGAGCGGGAACAGATACGCAGTATTTT,CSARSQAGAGTDTQYF
.,TRBV5-1,TRBD1,TRBJ2-7,14,TGCGCCAGCAGCGCCGGGACAGGGTTCTCCGAGCAGTACTTC,CASSAGTGFSEQYF
.,TRBV20-1,TRBD2,TRBJ2-7,13,TGCAGTGCCAGTCTAGCGGGAGTTCACGAGCAGTACTTC,CSASLAGVHEQYF
.,TRBV20-1,.,TRBJ1-1,16,TGCAGTGCTAGAGATCCGGCAAGAGGGAGTAACACTGAAGCTTTCTTT,CSARDPARGSNTEAFF
.,TRBV20-1,.,TRBJ1-5,17,TGCAGTGCTGTGGAGACAGCTAGCACCCGTAGCAATCAGCCCCAGCATTTT,CSAVETASTRSNQPQHF
.,TRBV4-1,TRBD2,TRBJ2-7,16,TGCGCCAGCAGCCAAGACTCCCAGCGGGAGTCCTACGAGCAGTACTTC,CASSQDSQRESYEQYF
.,TRBV27,.,TRBJ2-7,13,TGTGCCACCGCGGGGTCGGGGGCCAACGAGCAGTACTTC,CATAGSGANEQYF
.,TRBV20-1,.,TRBJ1-2,11,TGCAGTTGCAGGGGTAGCTATGGCTACACCTTC,CSCRGSYGYTF